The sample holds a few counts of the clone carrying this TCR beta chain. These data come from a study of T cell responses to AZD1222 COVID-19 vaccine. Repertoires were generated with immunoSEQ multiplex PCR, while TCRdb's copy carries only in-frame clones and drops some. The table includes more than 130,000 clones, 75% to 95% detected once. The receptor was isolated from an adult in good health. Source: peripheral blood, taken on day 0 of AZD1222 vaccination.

The CDR3 DNA sequence: TGTGCCTGGAGTGGAAGCGTTGGAAACACCATATATTTT. Its translation: CAWSGSVGNTIYF. The rearrangement joins TRBV30 to TRBJ1-3; no clear D. CDR1 is GTSNPN and CDR2 is SVGIG in the germline V gene (reference sequence). Between the trimmed V and J ends, which lost 1 base and 3 bases, there was a span of 7 bases. CDR3 length: 13 amino acids.